This T cell receptor beta chain was sequenced during a study of blood T cell repertoires in COVID-19. Study-wide context: PBMCs, B-cell-depleted T cells, or T cells provided the cDNA or gDNA that made up the material.

In germline, CDR1 is MDHEN, CDR2 SYDVKM. The length of the CDR3 is 16 residues. In the case of this clone: An end of the junction does not agree with germline; a read error may underlie this.

Study processing details: Researchers report that nucleated cell counts were estimated from reference gene primer amplification. Profiled with immunoSEQ multiplex PCR; TCRdb holds only in-frame clones, not every one. V and J calls and clone size are as listed in that table; D and trimming were resolved from the DNA. Among fewer than 100,000 clones listed, 75% to 85% were seen once. The sequence was obtained from a woman aged 70-85 years with acute or convalescent COVID-19. Sequencing used peripheral blood. The chain has TRBV28 and TRBJ2-2; the match to TRBD1 covers 11 bases. CDR3 bases: TGTGCCAGCAGTCTATGGACAGGGGGCAACACCGGGGAGCTGTTTTTT. The encoded protein is CASSLWTGGNTGELFF.